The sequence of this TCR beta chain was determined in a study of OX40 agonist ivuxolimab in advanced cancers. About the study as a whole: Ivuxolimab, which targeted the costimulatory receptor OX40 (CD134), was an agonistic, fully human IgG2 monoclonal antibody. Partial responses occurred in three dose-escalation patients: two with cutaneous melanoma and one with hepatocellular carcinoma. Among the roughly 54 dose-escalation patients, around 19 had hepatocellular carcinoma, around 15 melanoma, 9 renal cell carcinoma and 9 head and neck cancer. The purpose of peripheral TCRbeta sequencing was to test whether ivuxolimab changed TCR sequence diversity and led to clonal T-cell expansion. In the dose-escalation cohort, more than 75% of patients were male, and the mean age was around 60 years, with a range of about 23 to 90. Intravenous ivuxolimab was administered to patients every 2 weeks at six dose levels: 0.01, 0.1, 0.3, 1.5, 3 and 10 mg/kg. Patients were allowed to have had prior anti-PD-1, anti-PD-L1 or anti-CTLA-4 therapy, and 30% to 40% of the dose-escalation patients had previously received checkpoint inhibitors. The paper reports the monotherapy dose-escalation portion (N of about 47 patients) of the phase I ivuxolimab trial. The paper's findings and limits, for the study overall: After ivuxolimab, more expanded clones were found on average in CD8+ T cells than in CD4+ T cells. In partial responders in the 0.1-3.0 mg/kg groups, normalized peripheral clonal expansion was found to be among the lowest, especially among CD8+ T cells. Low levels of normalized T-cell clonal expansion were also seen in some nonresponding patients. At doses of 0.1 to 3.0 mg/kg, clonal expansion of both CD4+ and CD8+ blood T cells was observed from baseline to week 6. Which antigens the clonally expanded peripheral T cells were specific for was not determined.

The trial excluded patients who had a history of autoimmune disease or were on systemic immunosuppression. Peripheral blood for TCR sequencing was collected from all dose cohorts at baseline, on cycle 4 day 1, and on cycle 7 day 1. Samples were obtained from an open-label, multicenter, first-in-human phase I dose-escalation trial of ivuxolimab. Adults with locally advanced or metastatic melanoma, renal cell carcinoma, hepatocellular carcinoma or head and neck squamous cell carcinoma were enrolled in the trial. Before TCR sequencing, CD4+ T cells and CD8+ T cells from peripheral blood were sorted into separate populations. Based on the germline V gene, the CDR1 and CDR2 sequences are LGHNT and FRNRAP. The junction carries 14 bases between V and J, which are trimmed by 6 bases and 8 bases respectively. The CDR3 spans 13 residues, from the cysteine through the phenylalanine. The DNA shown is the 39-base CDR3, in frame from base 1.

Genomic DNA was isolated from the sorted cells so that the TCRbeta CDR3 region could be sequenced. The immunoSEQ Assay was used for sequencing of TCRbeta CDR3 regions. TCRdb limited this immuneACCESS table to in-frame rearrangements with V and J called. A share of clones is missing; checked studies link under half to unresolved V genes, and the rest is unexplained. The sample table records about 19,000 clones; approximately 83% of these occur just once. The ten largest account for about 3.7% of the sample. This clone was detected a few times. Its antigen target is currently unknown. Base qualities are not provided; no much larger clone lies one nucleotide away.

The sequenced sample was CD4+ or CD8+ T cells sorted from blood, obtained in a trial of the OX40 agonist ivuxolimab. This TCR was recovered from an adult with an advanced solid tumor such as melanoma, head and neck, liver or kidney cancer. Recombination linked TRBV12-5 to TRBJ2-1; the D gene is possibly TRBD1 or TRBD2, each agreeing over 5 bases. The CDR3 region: CASGRSGTDEQFF. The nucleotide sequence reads TGTGCTAGTGGCCGCTCAGGGACCGATGAGCAGTTCTTC.